This T cell receptor beta chain appears in the sequencing data of a study of T-cell memory formation after mild COVID-19. MiXCR was run by TCRdb on the 5' RACE reads, yielding one entry per CDR3 protein. The sample lists around 500,000 distinct CDR3 sequences, roughly 18% occurring once. Study-wide results and caveats: From day 15 to 85, contracting clones were balanced between CD4 and CD8, whereas later expanders leaned toward CD4+. Mainly in CM and EM were contracting CD4+ clones; CD8+ were in EMRA. A second wave of clones peaked on day 37, and their SARS-CoV-2 specificity went unconfirmed.

This CDR3 is built from 15 residues. The V end lost 7 bases, the J end lost 4 bases, and 17 bases lay between the germline ends. From germline, CDR1 is LNHDA and CDR2 SQIVND (reference sequence). As concerns this clonotype: Antigen specificity is unknown.

The chain carries TRBV19 and TRBJ1-5; D gene ambiguous. The TCR sequence derives from an adult woman who had mild COVID-19 (a few samples of this study predate the infection). Cell type and time point are not known. The sample was PBMCs or a T cell subset sorted from them (not recorded which). The CDR3 protein is CASTLGSTRNQPQHF. As DNA, the CDR3 is TGTGCCAGTACTTTGGGCAGCACGAGGAATCAGCCCCAGCATTTT.